The 21 T cell receptor beta chains below were found in one sample sequenced in a study of tumor and adjacent non-tumor tissue in lung cancer. A modified ARM-PCR protocol with three rounds of nested PCR amplified TCRbeta. TCRdb analysed the multiplex PCR reads with MiXCR anew, one entry per CDR3 protein. Seen here are 40,000 or so distinct CDR3 sequences, around three fifths observed once, and the top ten hold 45%. RNA was extracted from bulk tissue without any cell sorting. This non-tumor lung sample came from over 3 cm beyond the tumor edge. The material sequenced was distant non-tumor lung tissue. Receptors were obtained from a man aged 45-60 years with non-small cell lung cancer.

This clonotype appeared a few times. The rearrangement joins TRBV20-1 to TRBJ2-5, with 7 positions matching TRBD1. CDR3 length equals 11 residues. Germline V gives CDR1 DFQATT, CDR2 SNEGSKA (reference sequence). The J segment lost 4 bases and the V segment lost 6 bases, leaving 2 bases of the junction unmatched. DNA of the CDR3: TGCAGTGCGTACAGGGGAGAGACCCAGTACTTC. The encoded protein is CSAYRGETQYF.

This clonotype was seen only once. The chain employs TRBV28 and TRBJ1-5; tentatively, D is TRBD1 (5 bases). Germline values: CDR1 MDHEN, CDR2 SYDVKM. The CDR3 has 16 residues. Trimming removed 1 base at V and 4 bases at J, with 14 bases between. The chain's CDR3 is CASSLYVRALNQPQHF. In DNA form, the CDR3 reads TGTGCCAGCAGTTTATACGTCAGGGCGCTTAATCAGCCCCAGCATTTT. Together with reference TRBV28 and TRBJ1-5, the CDR3 gives the full variable domain: DVKVTQSSRYLVKRTGEKVFLECVQDMDHENMFWYRQDPGLGLRLIYFSYDVKMKEKGDIPEGYSVSREKKERFSLILESASTNQTSMYLCASSLYVRALNQPQHFGDGTRLSIL.

This clonotype appeared many times. The chain couples TRBV6-5 to TRBJ2-3; no reliable D call. V shed 5 bases and J shed 0 bases, with 9 bases lying between them. The CDR3 sequence is 14 residues long. From germline, CDR1 is MNHEY and CDR2 SVGAGI. The CDR3 coding sequence is TGTGCCAGCAGTACCCAGGACAGCACAGATACGCAGTATTTT. Translated: CASSTQDSTDTQYF.

This clonotype was counted only a few times. This could be a read error, since a much larger clone is one nucleotide away. The CDR3 reads CATLAEFTDMQYF. The CDR3 coding sequence is TGTGCCACTTTAGCGGAATTCACAGATATGCAGTATTTT. V usage is TRBV12-3 or TRBV12-4 and J usage is TRBJ2-3, with D perhaps TRBD2 (6 bases). This CDR3 comprises 13 residues.

A remark on this clonotype: A read error may produce the germline difference seen at one junction end. This chain connects TRBV29-1 to TRBJ2-1, with 9 bases identical to TRBD2. Germline V gene sequence: CDR1 SQVTM, CDR2 ANQGSEA. This CDR3 comprises 14 residues. Here the CDR3 DNA reads TGCAGCGTTGTCTCTAGCGGGGTTTACAATGAACAGTTCTTC. It is translated as CSVVSSGVYNEQFF.

To note about this clonotype: One base away lies a much larger clone, so this may be a sequencing read error. V is TRBV14 and J is TRBJ2-3, with a possible D match to TRBD1 (5 bases). Trimming took off 7 bases at V and 0 bases at J, with 8 bases between the two ends. The CDR3 extends over 13 amino acids. Germline assignment: CDR1 SGHDN and CDR2 FVKESK. CDR3 in DNA: TGTGCCAGCAAGTACAGGAGCACAGATACGCAGTATTTT. It specifies CASKYRSTDTQYF. The full variable domain, rest sourced from reference TRBV14 and TRBJ2-3, is EAGVTQFPSHSVIEKGQTVTLRCDPISGHDNLYWYRRVMGKEIKFLLHFVKESKQDESGMPNNRFLAERTGGTYSTLKVQPAELEDSGVYFCASKYRSTDTQYFGPGTRLTVL.

This sequence joins TRBV12-3 or TRBV12-4 and TRBJ1-2; the D is unclear. V lost 8 bases, J lost 8 bases, and 15 bases lay in between. The CDR3 has 12 residues. CDR3 sequence (DNA): TGTGCCAGCGGCCTAACCCCTGGGGGCTACACCTTC. Its translation is CASGLTPGGYTF.

Regarding this clonotype: Compared with germline, one end of the junction differs, possibly owing to a read error. The J gene is TRBJ2-6, the V gene TRBV6-1; perhaps TRBD1 as D (5 bases). There are 15 residues in the CDR3. Germline V CDR1 and CDR2: MNHNS, SASEGT. The CDR3 is CASSPDSSEANVLTF. In DNA, the CDR3 is TGTGCCAGTAGTCCAGACAGCTCTGAGGCCAACGTCCTGACTTTC.

Comment on this clonotype: This clone may be a read error of a much larger clone one base away. The chain carries TRBV20-1 and TRBJ2-7, with D possibly being TRBD2 (6 bases). This CDR3 has 15 residues. CDR1 and CDR2 (germline): DFQATT, SNEGSKA (reference sequence). CDR3 loop: CNASEGDSAGGEQYF. The CDR3, as DNA: TGCAATGCTAGCGAAGGGGACTCCGCTGGGGGAGAGCAGTACTTC.

As for this clonotype: A read error may produce the germline difference seen at one junction end. This sequence joins TRBV10-3 and TRBJ2-7; the D gene is possibly TRBD1 (5 bases). This CDR3 is built from 12 residues. From germline, CDR1 is ENHRY and CDR2 SYGVKD. The DNA for the CDR3 is TGTGCAACCCAACAGGTCTCGGGCGAGCAATACTTC. It is translated as CATQQVSGEQYF.

The V gene is TRBV5-4, the J gene TRBJ2-7; 9 nucleotides line up with TRBD2. Germline CDR1 SGHNT, CDR2 YYREEE (reference sequence). Germline trimming cut 2 bases from V and 5 bases from J; bases unmatched to any gene: 14. This CDR3 is 17 amino acids long. In DNA form, the CDR3 reads TGTGCCAGCAGCTTCGGGAGCTTAGCGGGAGACGCACACGAGCAGTACTTC. It is translated as CASSFGSLAGDAHEQYF.

As concerns this clonotype: The missing conserved phenylalanine or tryptophan at the end of this CDR3 makes a read error likely. V usage is TRBV11-2 and J usage is TRBJ1-2, with D perhaps matching TRBD1 (6 bases). The CDR3 totals 12 residues. The V gene's germline CDR1 is SGHAT and CDR2 FQNNGV. The ends were cut back, 8 bases at V and 6 bases at J, with 13 bases in the middle. The DNA of the CDR3 is TGTGCCAGCGGGAATGACAGGCATGGCTACACCATC. Protein product: CASGNDRHGYTI.

This clonotype came up a few times. This likely comes from a read error, as the CDR3 has no conserved phenylalanine or tryptophan at its end. The chain recombines TRBV5-4 with TRBJ2-1; D is undetermined. The CDR3 covers 12 residues. The V end was cut by 4 bases, the J end by 5 bases, with 7 bases between. Germline lookup yields CDR1 SGHNT and CDR2 YYREEE (reference sequence). The CDR3 spells CASSITHNEQFS. The CDR3 DNA reads TGTGCCAGCAGCATTACTCACAATGAGCAGTTCTCC.

Points on this clonotype: A junction end diverges from the germline sequence, so it may reflect a read error. The rearrangement joins TRBV30 to TRBJ2-5; TRBD2 aligns across 8 bases. Per germline, CDR1 GTSNPN and CDR2 SVGIG (reference sequence). The CDR3 loop spans 13 amino acids. This chain's CDR3 is CAWIGVGRETQNF. The DNA of the CDR3 is TGTGCCTGGATTGGAGTCGGGAGGGAGACCCAGAACTTC.

The V and J genes are TRBV4-2 and TRBJ2-7; D is possibly TRBD2 (5 bases). The CDR3 has 14 amino acids. CDR1 is LGHNA, CDR2 YNFKEQ, per germline. CDR3 in DNA: TGTACCAACAGCAACCGGGATCCTCCCTACGAGCAGTACTTC. Translated: CTNSNRDPPYEQYF.

Details on this clonotype: The CDR3 does not end in the conserved phenylalanine or tryptophan, so this is likely a read error. The V gene is TRBV12-3 or TRBV12-4, the J gene TRBJ2-3; TRBD2 matches at 14 bases. The CDR3 is made up of 18 amino acids. Trimming at V came to 4 bases and at J to 1 base, leaving 7 bases not matched to a gene. The CDR3 region is CASSSPGTSGGGTDTQYV. The CDR3 nucleotides read TGTGCCAGCAGTTCCCCGGGGACTAGCGGGGGAGGCACAGATACGCAGTATGTT.

This clonotype was observed at least ten times. The chain is built from TRBV6-6 and TRBJ2-7, with a tentative D call TRBD2 (5 bases). Trimming shortened V by 6 bases and J by 5 bases, and 14 bases separated the two germline ends. Per germline, CDR1 MNHNY and CDR2 SVGAGI (reference sequence). This CDR3 is 13 amino acids long. CDR3 in DNA: TGTGCCAGCAGACGGGTGGGAGTAGACGAGCAGTACTTC. This codes for CASRRVGVDEQYF.

This clonotype was seen ten or more times. V usage is TRBV5-4 and J usage is TRBJ2-7; D not resolved. The CDR3 has 12 amino acids. Trimming removed 2 bases from V and 3 bases from J, with 6 bases in between. Germline-derived CDR1 and CDR2 are SGHNT and YYREEE (reference sequence). CDR3 nucleotides: TGTGCCAGCAGCTTCTCCGACTACGAGCAGTACTTC. Its translation is CASSFSDYEQYF. Drawing the rest from reference TRBV5-4 and TRBJ2-7, the complete variable domain is ETGVTQSPTHLIKTRGQQVTLRCSSQSGHNTVSWYQQALGQGPQFIFQYYREEENGRGNFPPRFSGLQFPNYSSELNVNALELDDSALYLCASSFSDYEQYFGPGTRLTVT.

In regard to this clonotype: Without the conserved terminal phenylalanine or tryptophan, this CDR3 likely stems from a read error. This chain joins TRBV10-3 and TRBJ2-7; a possible D gene is TRBD2 (6 bases). The CDR3 extends over 14 amino acids. Germline V gene lookup returns CDR1 ENHRY and CDR2 SYGVKD. CDR3 DNA sequence: TGTGGCATCAGTGATAATCAGGGAGGCTTCGAGCAGTACTCC. It yields the protein CGISDNQGGFEQYS.

As concerns this clonotype: At one boundary the junction diverges from the germline segment, which might be a read error. V usage is TRBV29-1 and J usage is TRBJ2-7; 8 bases align to TRBD2. The CDR3 consists of 12 residues. Germline assignment: CDR1 SQVTM and CDR2 ANQGSEA. The CDR3 protein is CIGGAGPYEHYF. CDR3 bases: TGCATCGGGGGGGCGGGCCCCTACGAGCACTACTTC.

This clonotype was seen many times. This chain connects TRBV10-2 to TRBJ2-7; 12 nucleotides align to TRBD2. The CDR3 totals 15 residues. Germline-derived CDR1 and CDR2 are WSHSY and SAAADI. J was trimmed by 5 bases and V by 1 base; bases with no gene match: 3. DNA for the CDR3: TGCGCCAGCAGTGAGTTTTCTAGCGGGAGGGACGAGCAGTACTTC. Translated: CASSEFSSGRDEQYF.